This passage covers 23 T cell receptor beta chains from one sample sequenced in a study of T cells in Graves' hyperthyroidism and ophthalmopathy. RNA transcripts provided the source from which TCR beta CDR3 regions were amplified. In the first-round RT-PCR of the TCR CDR3, the HTBI primer set was used. Using its own MiXCR run on the multiplex PCR reads, TCRdb lists one record per CDR3 protein. The sample records a few hundred thousand distinct CDR3 sequences, 35% to 55% being singletons. Sequences were obtained from peripheral blood or thyroid tissue (not recorded which). The receptors derive from an adult woman with Graves' disease, either hyperthyroidism or ophthalmopathy (not recorded which).

The genes are TRBV10-1 and TRBJ1-3, with 7 bases matching TRBD1. Germline lookup yields CDR1 WNHNN and CDR2 SYGVQD (reference sequence). Germline trimming cut 5 bases from V and 2 bases from J; bases unmatched to any gene: 6. This CDR3 has 15 residues. CDR3 residues: CASSSTTGAGNTIYF. The CDR3 nucleotides read TGCGCCAGCAGTTCTACCACAGGGGCTGGAAACACCATATATTTT.

In DNA, the CDR3 is TGTGCCAGCAGTGACCGCGAGGGGTCCTATAATTCACCCCTCCACTTT. Protein product: CASSDREGSYNSPLHF. The chain has TRBV25-1 and TRBJ1-6; D may be TRBD1 (5 bases). Trimming removed 3 bases at V and 1 base at J, with 10 bases between. Germline V CDR1 and CDR2: MGHDK, SYGVNS. This CDR3 has 16 residues.

The chain couples TRBV19 to TRBJ1-1, with 8 nucleotides matching TRBD1. Trimming took 7 bases from V and 4 from J; bases not matched to a gene: 11. The germline CDR1 and CDR2 sequences are LNHDA and SQIVND (reference sequence). The CDR3 sequence is 15 residues long. CDR3 in DNA: TGTGCCAGTACTCATGTTCGGACAGGGACCACTGAAGCTTTCTTT. As protein: CASTHVRTGTTEAFF.

This chain links TRBV29-1 with TRBJ1-1; D not resolved. V was clipped by 4 bases and J by 4 bases, with 13 bases between them. This CDR3 comprises 13 residues. Germline V gene lookup returns CDR1 SQVTM and CDR2 ANQGSEA. The CDR3 nucleotides are TGCAGCGTTGTCCGGCCCGTTGGCACTGAAGCTTTCTTT. This gives the protein CSVVRPVGTEAFF.

This clonotype occurred many times. V gene TRBV27 combines with J gene TRBJ2-7; D may match TRBD1 or TRBD2 (5 bases each). The V end lost 8 bases, the J end lost 3 bases, and 14 bases lay between the germline ends. The length of the CDR3 is 13 residues. CDR1 and CDR2 from the germline V gene are MNHEY and SMNVEV (reference sequence). CDR3 coding DNA: TGTGCCAGCGGCCTCGGGGCCAGCTACGAGCAGTACTTC. As protein: CASGLGASYEQYF.

This clonotype was recorded many times. This chain uses TRBV30 with TRBJ1-6; D call uncertain. The V end was cut by 6 bases, the J end by 14 bases, with 11 bases between. Germline V gives CDR1 GTSNPN, CDR2 SVGIG (reference sequence). This CDR3 contains 10 residues. The CDR3 region is CACRKLALHF. As DNA, the CDR3 is TGTGCCTGCCGGAAATTGGCCCTCCACTTT.

This clonotype was counted at least ten times. The rearrangement links TRBV5-1 to TRBJ1-2, with TRBD1 identical over 8 bases. The J segment lost 7 bases and the V segment lost 6 bases, leaving 8 bases of the junction unmatched. The CDR3 loop spans 13 amino acids. Germline CDR1 and CDR2: SGHRS and YFSETQ. The CDR3 region is CASTDRGRGGYTF. The CDR3 bases are TGCGCCAGCACAGACAGGGGACGGGGTGGCTACACCTTC.

Comments on this clonotype: In this CDR3 the conserved last residue, phenylalanine or tryptophan, is missing, so a read error is likely. The chain carries TRBV3-1 and TRBJ1-1, with no clear D. V was clipped by 4 bases and J by 0 bases, with 12 bases between them. Germline V gene lookup returns CDR1 LGHDT and CDR2 YNNKEL (reference sequence). The CDR3 is made up of 15 amino acids. The CDR3 loop reads CASSPKIGMNTEAFL. CDR3 sequence (DNA): TGTGCCAGCAGCCCCAAGATAGGGATGAACACTGAAGCTTTCCTT.

This clonotype occurred many times. The chain carries TRBV6-5 and TRBJ1-5; the D gene is possibly TRBD1 (6 bases). In germline, CDR1 is MNHEY, CDR2 SVGAGI. V lost 5 bases and J lost 7, with 12 bases in between. This CDR3 is built from 13 residues. In nucleotides, the CDR3 is TGTGCCAGCAGTCGCAACAGGGAGCAGCCCCAGCATTTT. Protein: CASSRNREQPQHF.

This clonotype was seen ten or more times. For the CDR3, the DNA is TGTGCCAGCAGTCAGACTAGTGGGGAGACCCAGTACTTC. Its protein is CASSQTSGETQYF. The chain carries TRBV7-9 and TRBJ2-5; tentative D call: TRBD2 (6 bases). The V end lost 6 bases, the J end lost 5 bases, and 13 bases lay between the germline ends. This CDR3 comprises 13 residues. In germline, CDR1 is SEHNR, CDR2 FQNEAQ (reference sequence).

This clonotype was counted ten times or more. This rearrangement joins TRBV6-4 to TRBJ2-2; D is unresolved. Trimming shortened V by 2 bases and J by 4 bases, and 5 bases separated the two germline ends. The CDR3 contains 13 residues. The germline V gene encodes CDR1 MRHNA and CDR2 SNTAGT. CDR3 amino acids: CASSDGATGELFF. The CDR3 DNA sequence: TGTGCCAGCAGTGACGGCGCCACCGGGGAGCTGTTTTTT.

Concerning this clonotype itself: A much larger clone sits a single nucleotide away, making a read error possible. This chain links TRBV4-1 with TRBJ2-7; no firm D call. The length of the CDR3 is 15 residues. CDR1 is MGHRA, CDR2 YSYEKL, per germline. CDR3 loop: CASSQDSMTTYEQHF. Here the CDR3 DNA reads TGCGCCAGCAGCCAAGATAGTATGACCACCTACGAGCAGCACTTC.

The V and J genes are TRBV20-1 and TRBJ2-5, with no clear D. The germline V gene encodes CDR1 DFQATT and CDR2 SNEGSKA (reference sequence). The V end was cut by 6 bases, the J end by 5 bases, with 13 bases between. The CDR3 has 12 residues. The CDR3 spells CSASSSRETQYF. DNA of the CDR3: TGCAGTGCCAGCAGCTCTCGGGAGACCCAGTACTTC.

V gene TRBV7-2 combines with J gene TRBJ2-3; D unresolved. The CDR3 extends over 13 amino acids. Germline V gene data show CDR1 as SGHTA and CDR2 as FQGNSA. Trimming stripped 6 bases from V and 0 bases from J, with 7 bases between. This CDR3 is CASRAASTDTQYF. Written as DNA, the CDR3 is TGTGCCAGCAGAGCAGCTAGCACAGATACGCAGTATTTT. The complete variable domain, with remaining parts taken from reference TRBV7-2 and TRBJ2-3, reads GAGVSQSPSNKVTEKGKDVELRCDPISGHTALYWYRQSLGQGLEFLIYFQGNSAPDKSGLPSDRFSAERTGGSVSTLTIQRTQQEDSAVYLCASRAASTDTQYFGPGTRLTVL.

Turning to this clonotype: This likely comes from a read error, as the CDR3 has no conserved phenylalanine or tryptophan at its end. The limits of the CDR3 on the DNA are not certain, so only TCRdb's listed CDR3 is given. The chain recombines TRBV7-9 with TRBJ2-7; TRBD1 is the table's D call and was not checked against the DNA. Germline V gene data show CDR1 as SEHNR and CDR2 as FQNEAQ (reference sequence). The CDR3 totals 9 residues, both ends included. The CDR3 reads CASSLDRYT.

To note about this clonotype: An end of the junction does not agree with germline; a read error may underlie this. V usage is TRBV7-7 and J usage is TRBJ2-2; unclear D gene. Germline CDR1 reads SSHAT; CDR2 reads FNYEAQ (reference sequence). CDR3 length: 14 amino acids. The CDR3 loop is CASSYHDNTGELFF. As DNA, the CDR3 is TGTGCTAGCAGCTACCACGACAACACCGGGGAGCTGTTTTTT.

At least ten counts were recorded for this clonotype. V gene TRBV7-2 combines with J gene TRBJ2-7; 11 bases agree with TRBD2. Losses at the gene ends were 7 bases for V and 2 bases for J; bases not matched to a gene: 4. The CDR3 runs 14 residues. The V gene's germline CDR1 is SGHTA and CDR2 FQGNSA. CDR3 sequence: CASNLAGGTYEQYF. CDR3 in DNA: TGTGCCAGCAACCTAGCGGGAGGAACCTACGAGCAGTACTTC.

This clonotype was counted a few times. This chain uses TRBV30 with TRBJ2-7; D may be TRBD1 (6 bases). This CDR3 is built from 14 residues. Germline V gives CDR1 GTSNPN, CDR2 SVGIG (reference sequence). V was shortened by 7 bases and J by 0 bases, with 16 bases between the two germline ends. CDR3 sequence: CALLPDRYSYEQYF. Here the CDR3 DNA reads TGTGCCTTACTCCCGGACAGATACTCCTACGAGCAGTACTTC. The variable domain in full, with the rest retrieved from reference TRBV30 and TRBJ2-7, is SQTIHQWPATLVQPVGSPLSLECTVEGTSNPNLYWYRQAAGRGLQLLFYSVGIGQISSEVPQNLSASRPQDRQFILSSKKLLLSDSGFYLCALLPDRYSYEQYFGPGTRLTVT.

This clonotype was detected many times. The chain employs TRBV2 and TRBJ2-7; 7 nucleotides match TRBD1. CDR3 length: 15 amino acids. J gave up 5 bases and V 0 bases, and 7 bases lay outside the gene matches. In germline, CDR1 is SNHLY, CDR2 FYNNEI. CDR3 sequence reads: CASSEAPGQVHEQYF. Written as DNA, the CDR3 is TGTGCCAGCAGTGAAGCCCCAGGACAGGTCCACGAGCAGTACTTC. The whole variable domain, remainder taken from reference TRBV2 and TRBJ2-7, is EPEVTQTPSHQVTQMGQEVILRCVPISNHLYFYWYRQILGQKVEFLVSFYNNEISEKSEIFDDQFSVERPDGSNFTLKIRSTKLEDSAMYFCASSEAPGQVHEQYFGPGTRLTVT.

The chain combines TRBV29-1 with TRBJ1-5; 7 bases map to TRBD1. V shed 8 bases and J 7 bases; nucleotides not matched to a gene: 20. Germline values: CDR1 SQVTM, CDR2 ANQGSEA. The CDR3 has 16 amino acids. The CDR3 spells CSLRPPQGMFGQPQHF. The DNA for the CDR3 is TGCAGCTTAAGGCCCCCACAGGGGATGTTCGGGCAGCCCCAGCATTTT.

This clonotype was found many times. The chain carries TRBV11-2 and TRBJ1-2, with D possibly matching TRBD1 (5 bases). The V and J ends lost 5 bases and 6 bases respectively, with 28 bases between them. Per the germline V gene, CDR1 is SGHAT and CDR2 is FQNNGV. This CDR3 has 18 residues. CDR3 protein: CASSPPRAGPVDRHGYTF. CDR3 in DNA: TGTGCCAGCAGCCCCCCCCGGGCAGGGCCTGTGGATCGGCATGGCTACACCTTC.

A remark on this clonotype: Its ends do not fully match the called genes, so a read error is possible. This chain links TRBV6-5 with TRBJ1-1, with D perhaps TRBD1 (6 bases). Looked up from germline, CDR1 is MNHEY and CDR2 is SVGAGI. The CDR3 extends over 17 amino acids. CDR3 residues: CASLETGFFGVNAEAFF. The CDR3 region has the DNA TGTGCCAGCCTGGAAACAGGGTTTTTCGGAGTGAACGCTGAAGCTTTCTTT.

This clonotype was seen repeatedly, ten times or more. This rearrangement joins TRBV28 to TRBJ1-5, with D perhaps matching TRBD1 (6 bases). V was cut by 8 bases and J by 11 bases, with 16 bases left in between. Germline values: CDR1 MDHEN, CDR2 SYDVKM. This CDR3 has 12 residues. The CDR3 loop is CASGPQGQSQHF. The CDR3 bases are TGTGCCAGCGGCCCTCAGGGGCAATCCCAGCATTTT.